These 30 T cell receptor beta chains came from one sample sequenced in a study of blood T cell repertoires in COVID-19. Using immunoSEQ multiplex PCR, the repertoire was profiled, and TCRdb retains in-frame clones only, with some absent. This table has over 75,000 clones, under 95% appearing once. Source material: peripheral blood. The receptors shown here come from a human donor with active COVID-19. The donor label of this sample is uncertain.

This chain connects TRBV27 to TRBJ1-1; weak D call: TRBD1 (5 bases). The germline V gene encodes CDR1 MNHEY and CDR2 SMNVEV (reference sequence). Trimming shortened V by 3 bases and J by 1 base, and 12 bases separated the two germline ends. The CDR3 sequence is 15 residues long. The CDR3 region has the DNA TGTGCCAGCAGTTTCTCAGGGTTGGCGAACACTGAAGCTTTCTTT. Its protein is CASSFSGLANTEAFF.

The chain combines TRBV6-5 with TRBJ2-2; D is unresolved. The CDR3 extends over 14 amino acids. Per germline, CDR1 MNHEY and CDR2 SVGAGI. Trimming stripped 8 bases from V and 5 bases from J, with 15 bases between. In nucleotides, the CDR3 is TGTGCCAGCTGCCGGAGCCCTGGAACCGGGGAGCTGTTTTTT. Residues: CASCRSPGTGELFF.

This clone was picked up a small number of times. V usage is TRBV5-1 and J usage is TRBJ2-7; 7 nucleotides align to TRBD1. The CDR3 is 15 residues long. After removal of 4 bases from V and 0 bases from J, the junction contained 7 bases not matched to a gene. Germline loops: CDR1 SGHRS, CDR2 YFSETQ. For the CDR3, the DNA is TGCGCCAGCAGCGTGACAGGGTCGAGCTCCTACGAGCAGTACTTC. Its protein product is CASSVTGSSSYEQYF.

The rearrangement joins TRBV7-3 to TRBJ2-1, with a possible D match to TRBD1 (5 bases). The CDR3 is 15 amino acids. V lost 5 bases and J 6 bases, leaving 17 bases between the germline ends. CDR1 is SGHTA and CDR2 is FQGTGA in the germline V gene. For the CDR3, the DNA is TGTGCCAGCAGCCTGACAGCAAACAAGGGCAATGAGCAGTTCTTC. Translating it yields CASSLTANKGNEQFF.

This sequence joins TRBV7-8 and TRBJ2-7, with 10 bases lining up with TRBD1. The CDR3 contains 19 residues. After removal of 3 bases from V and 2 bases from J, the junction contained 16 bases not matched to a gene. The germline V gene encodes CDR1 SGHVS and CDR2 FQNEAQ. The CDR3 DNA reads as TGTGCCAGCAGCTTCTCCCGCCGGGACAGGGGAATCAGGGCCTACGAGCAGTACTTC. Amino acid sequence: CASSFSRRDRGIRAYEQYF. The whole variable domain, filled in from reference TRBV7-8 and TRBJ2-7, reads GAGVSQSPRYKVAKRGQDVALRCDPISGHVSLFWYQQALGQGPEFLTYFQNEAQLDKSGLPSDRFFAERPEGSVSTLKIQRTQQEDSAVYLCASSFSRRDRGIRAYEQYFGPGTRLTVT.

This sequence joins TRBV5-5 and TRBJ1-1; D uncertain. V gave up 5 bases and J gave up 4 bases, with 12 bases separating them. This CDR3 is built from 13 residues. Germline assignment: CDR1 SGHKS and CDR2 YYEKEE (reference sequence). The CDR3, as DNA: TGTGCCAGCAGTCCCCAGATAATCACTGAAGCTTTCTTT. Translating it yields CASSPQIITEAFF.

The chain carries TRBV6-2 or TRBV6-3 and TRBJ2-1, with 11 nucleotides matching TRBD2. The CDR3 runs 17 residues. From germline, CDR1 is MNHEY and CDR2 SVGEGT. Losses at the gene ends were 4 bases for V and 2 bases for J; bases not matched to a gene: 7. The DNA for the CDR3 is TGTGCCAGCAGTTTAGCGGGGGGGCCTAGGACCTACAATGAGCAGTTCTTC. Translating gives CASSLAGGPRTYNEQFF.

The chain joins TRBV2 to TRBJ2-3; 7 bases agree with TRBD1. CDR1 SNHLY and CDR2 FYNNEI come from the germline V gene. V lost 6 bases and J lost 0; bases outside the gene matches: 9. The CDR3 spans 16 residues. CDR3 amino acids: CASRARQGSSTDTQYF. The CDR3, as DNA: TGTGCCAGCAGAGCCCGACAGGGTTCTAGCACAGATACGCAGTATTTT.

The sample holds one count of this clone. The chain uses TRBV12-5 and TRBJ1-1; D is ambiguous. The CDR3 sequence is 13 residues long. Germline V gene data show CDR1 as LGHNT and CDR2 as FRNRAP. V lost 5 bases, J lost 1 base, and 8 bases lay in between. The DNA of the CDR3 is TGTGCTAGTGGTCCAGGAGGGAACACTGAAGCTTTCTTT. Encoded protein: CASGPGGNTEAFF.

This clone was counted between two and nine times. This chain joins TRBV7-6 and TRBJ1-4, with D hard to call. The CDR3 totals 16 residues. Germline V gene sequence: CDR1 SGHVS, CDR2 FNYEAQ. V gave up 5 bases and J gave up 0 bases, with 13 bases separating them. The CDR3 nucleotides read TGTGCCAGCAGCCGAGCCCCTTTCGCAACTAATGAAAAACTGTTTTTT. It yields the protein CASSRAPFATNEKLFF.

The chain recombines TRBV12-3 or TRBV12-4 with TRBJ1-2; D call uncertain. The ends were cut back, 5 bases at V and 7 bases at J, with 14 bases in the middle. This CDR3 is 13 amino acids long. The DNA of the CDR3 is TGTGCCAGCAGTCGGCTGACTCCTAGTGGCTACACCTTC. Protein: CASSRLTPSGYTF.

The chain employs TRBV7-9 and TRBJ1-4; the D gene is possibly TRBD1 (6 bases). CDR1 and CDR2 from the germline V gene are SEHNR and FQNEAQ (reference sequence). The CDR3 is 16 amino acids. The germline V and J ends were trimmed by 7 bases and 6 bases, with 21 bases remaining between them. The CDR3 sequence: CASIPRGQQGDEKLFF. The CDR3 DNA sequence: TGTGCCAGCATCCCTCGCGGACAGCAAGGTGATGAAAAACTGTTTTTT.

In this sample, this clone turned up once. The CDR3 reads CASSPRGGKLFF. Here the CDR3 DNA reads TGTGCCAGCAGCCCAAGAGGGGGAAAACTGTTTTTT. The genes are TRBV7-9 and TRBJ1-4; D possibly corresponds to TRBD1 (6 bases). Germline V CDR1 and CDR2: SEHNR, FQNEAQ (reference sequence). The CDR3 is made up of 12 amino acids. V was trimmed by 5 bases and J by 10 bases, leaving 11 bases between them.

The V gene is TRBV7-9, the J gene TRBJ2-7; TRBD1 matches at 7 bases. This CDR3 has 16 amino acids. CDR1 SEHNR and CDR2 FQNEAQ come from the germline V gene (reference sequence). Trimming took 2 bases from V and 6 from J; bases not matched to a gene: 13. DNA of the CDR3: TGTGCCAGCAGCTTAAGAGGGCAGGGGGAAAAGGTCGAGCAGTACTTC. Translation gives CASSLRGQGEKVEQYF.

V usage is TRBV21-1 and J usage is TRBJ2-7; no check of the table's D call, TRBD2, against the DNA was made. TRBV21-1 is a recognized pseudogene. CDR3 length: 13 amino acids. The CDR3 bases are TGTGCCAGCAGCCGGGGTCCACCCTACGAGCAGTACTTC. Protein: CASSRGPPYEQYF.

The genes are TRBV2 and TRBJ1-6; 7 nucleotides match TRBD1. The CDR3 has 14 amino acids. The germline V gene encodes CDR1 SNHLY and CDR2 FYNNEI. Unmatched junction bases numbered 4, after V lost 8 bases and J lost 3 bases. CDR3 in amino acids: CASSRQGYNSPLHF. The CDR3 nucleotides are TGTGCCAGCTCCCGACAGGGCTATAATTCACCCCTCCACTTT.

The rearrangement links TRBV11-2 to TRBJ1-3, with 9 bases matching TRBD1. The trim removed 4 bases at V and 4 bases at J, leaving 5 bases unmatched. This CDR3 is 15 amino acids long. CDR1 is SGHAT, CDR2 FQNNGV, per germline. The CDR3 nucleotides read TGTGCCAGCAGCTCACAGGGGGCTCGGGGAAACACCATATATTTT. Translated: CASSSQGARGNTIYF.

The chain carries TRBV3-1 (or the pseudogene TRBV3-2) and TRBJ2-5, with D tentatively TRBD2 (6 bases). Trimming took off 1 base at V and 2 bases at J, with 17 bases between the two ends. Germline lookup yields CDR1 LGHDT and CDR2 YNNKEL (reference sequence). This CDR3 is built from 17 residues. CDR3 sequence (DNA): TGTGCCAGCAGCCAAGGACCTGGCGGGGTCTTACAAGAGACCCAGTACTTC. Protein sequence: CASSQGPGGVLQETQYF.

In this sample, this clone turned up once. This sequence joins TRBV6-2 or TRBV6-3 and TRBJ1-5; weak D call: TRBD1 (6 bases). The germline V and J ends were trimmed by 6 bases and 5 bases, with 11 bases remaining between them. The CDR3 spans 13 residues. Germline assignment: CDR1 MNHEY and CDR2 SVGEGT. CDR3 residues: CASSHNRDQPQHF. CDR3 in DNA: TGTGCCAGCAGCCATAACAGGGATCAGCCCCAGCATTTT.

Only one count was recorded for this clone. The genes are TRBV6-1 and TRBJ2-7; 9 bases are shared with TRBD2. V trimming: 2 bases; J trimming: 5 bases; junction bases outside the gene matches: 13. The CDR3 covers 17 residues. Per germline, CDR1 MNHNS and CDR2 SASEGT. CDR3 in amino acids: CASSEQAWRGGIHEQYF. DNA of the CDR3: TGTGCCAGCAGTGAACAGGCCTGGCGGGGGGGCATCCACGAGCAGTACTTC.

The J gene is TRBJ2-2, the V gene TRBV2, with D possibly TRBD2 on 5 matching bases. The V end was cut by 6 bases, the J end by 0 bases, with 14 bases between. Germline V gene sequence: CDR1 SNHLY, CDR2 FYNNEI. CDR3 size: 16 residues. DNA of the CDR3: TGTGCCAGCAGCGAGGAGGCTGTCGCGAACACCGGGGAGCTGTTTTTT. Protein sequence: CASSEEAVANTGELFF.

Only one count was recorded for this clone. In nucleotides, the CDR3 is TGTGCCAGCAGTTCCTTGGGGGGGGATAGCAATCAGCCCCAGCATTTT. This encodes CASSSLGGDSNQPQHF. V gene TRBV6-2 or TRBV6-3 combines with J gene TRBJ1-5, with D maybe TRBD1 (5 bases). CDR3 length: 16 amino acids. Looked up from germline, CDR1 is MNHEY and CDR2 is SVGEGT. V was shortened by 4 bases and J by 0 bases, with 13 bases between the two germline ends.

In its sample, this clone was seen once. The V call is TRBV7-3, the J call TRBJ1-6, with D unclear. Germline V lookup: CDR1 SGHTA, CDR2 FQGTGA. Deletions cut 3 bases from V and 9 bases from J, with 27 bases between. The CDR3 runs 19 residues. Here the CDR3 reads CASSFPCCIGIRKGSPLHF. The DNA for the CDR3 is TGTGCCAGCAGCTTCCCGTGTTGTATCGGGATCCGTAAGGGTTCACCCCTCCACTTT.

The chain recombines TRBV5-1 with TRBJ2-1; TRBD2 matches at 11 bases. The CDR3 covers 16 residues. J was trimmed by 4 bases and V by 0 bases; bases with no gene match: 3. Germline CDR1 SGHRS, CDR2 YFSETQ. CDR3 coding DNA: TGCGCCAGCAGCTTGGCTAGCGGGGGGTTATACAATGAGCAGTTCTTC. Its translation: CASSLASGGLYNEQFF.

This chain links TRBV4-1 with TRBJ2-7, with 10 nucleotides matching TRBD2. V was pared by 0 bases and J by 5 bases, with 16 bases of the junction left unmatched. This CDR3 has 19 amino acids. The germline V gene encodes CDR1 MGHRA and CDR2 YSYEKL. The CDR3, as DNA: TGCGCCAGCAGCCAAGAGCCCACTAGCGGGGTAAATCTAGGACACGAGCAGTACTTC. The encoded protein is CASSQEPTSGVNLGHEQYF.

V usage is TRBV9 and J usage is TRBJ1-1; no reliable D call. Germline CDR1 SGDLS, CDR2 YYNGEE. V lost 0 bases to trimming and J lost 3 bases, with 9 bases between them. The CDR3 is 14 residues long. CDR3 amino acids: CASSVVPGDTEAFF. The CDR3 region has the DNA TGTGCCAGCAGCGTAGTCCCCGGGGACACTGAAGCTTTCTTT.

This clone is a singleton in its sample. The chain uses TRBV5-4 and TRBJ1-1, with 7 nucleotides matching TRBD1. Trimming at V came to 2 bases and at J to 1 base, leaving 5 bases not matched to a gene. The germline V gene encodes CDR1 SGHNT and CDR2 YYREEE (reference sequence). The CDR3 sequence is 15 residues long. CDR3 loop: CASSFLTGSNTEAFF. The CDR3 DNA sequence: TGTGCCAGCAGCTTTTTGACAGGGTCGAACACTGAAGCTTTCTTT.

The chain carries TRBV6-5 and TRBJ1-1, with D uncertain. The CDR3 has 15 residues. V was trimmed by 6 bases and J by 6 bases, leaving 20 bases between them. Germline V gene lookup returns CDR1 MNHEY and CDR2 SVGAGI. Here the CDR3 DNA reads TGTGCCAGCAGACCCCGGGGAGGGCCGGGCCCTGAAGCTTTCTTT. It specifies CASRPRGGPGPEAFF.

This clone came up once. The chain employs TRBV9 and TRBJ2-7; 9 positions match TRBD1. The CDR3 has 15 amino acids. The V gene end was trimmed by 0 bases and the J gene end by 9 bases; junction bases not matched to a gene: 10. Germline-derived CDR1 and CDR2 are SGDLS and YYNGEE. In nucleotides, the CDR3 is TGTGCCAGCAGCGTAGATTATAGGGACAGGGCAAGGCAGTACTTC. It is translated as CASSVDYRDRARQYF.

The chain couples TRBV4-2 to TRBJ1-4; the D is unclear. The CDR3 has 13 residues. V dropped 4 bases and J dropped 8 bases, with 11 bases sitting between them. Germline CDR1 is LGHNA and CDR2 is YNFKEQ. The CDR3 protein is CASSRTREEKLFF. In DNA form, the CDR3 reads TGTGCCAGCAGCCGTACTAGGGAGGAAAAACTGTTTTTT.